This T cell receptor (beta chain) was documented in a study of blood T cell repertoires in COVID-19. Looking at the study overall: Sites across the United States, Italy and Spain contributed samples from acute and convalescent COVID-19. From T cells, B-cell-depleted T cells, or PBMCs came the material, which was cDNA or gDNA.

This clone was seen more than once but under ten times. CDR1 MGHRA and CDR2 YSYEKL come from the germline V gene. V was pared by 0 bases and J by 4 bases, with 16 bases between. CDR3 length: 17 residues. Original handling: Amplification from reference gene primers served as the basis for estimated nucleated cell counts. Clones were read by immunoSEQ multiplex PCR, and TCRdb kept only the in-frame ones, dropping some. That table gives V, J and clone size, and the DNA gave D and trimming. The table shows over 90,000 clones, with 70% to 85% occurring only once. Sequencing was done on a sample of peripheral blood. The rearrangement uses TRBV4-1 and TRBJ1-5; a possible D gene is TRBD1 (5 bases). The receptor comes from a man aged 60 to 69 with active or convalescent COVID-19. The CDR3 sequence: CASSQDPPQGGNQPQHF. CDR3 coding DNA: TGCGCCAGCAGCCAAGACCCCCCCCAGGGAGGGAATCAGCCCCAGCATTTT.